These 28 T cell receptor beta chains were all obtained from the same sample, sequenced in a study of cytomegalovirus exposure and HLA in healthy donors. The PCR employed 60 Vbeta primers together with 13 Jbeta primers. Here immunoSEQ multiplex PCR was the method, and the copy in TCRdb shows in-frame clones only, minus some. In the table there are about 200,000 clones, over 65% of which are singletons. Input material: PBMCs. The receptors originated from a young woman in good health and CMV-seronegative.

V gene TRBV19 combines with J gene TRBJ2-5, with a tentative D call TRBD2 (6 bases). Between the trimmed V and J ends, which lost 4 bases and 5 bases, there was a span of 17 bases. This CDR3 has 15 residues. CDR1 is LNHDA and CDR2 is SQIVND in the germline V gene (reference sequence). In DNA, the CDR3 is TGTGCCAGTAGTAGAACGTCCGGGACTCTTGAGACCCAGTACTTC. Translated: CASSRTSGTLETQYF. The full variable domain, in which reference TRBV19 and TRBJ2-5 provide the parts outside the CDR3, is DGGITQSPKYLFRKEGQNVTLSCEQNLNHDAMYWYRQDPGQGLRLIYYSQIVNDFQKGDIAEGYSVSREKKESFPLTVTSAQKNPTAFYLCASSRTSGTLETQYFGPGTRLLVL.

The chain carries TRBV7-3 and TRBJ1-2; 8 bases map to TRBD1. The CDR3 spans 13 residues. The V gene's germline CDR1 is SGHTA and CDR2 FQGTGA. Trimming cost V 4 bases and J 4 bases; bases outside gene matches: 2. The CDR3 nucleotides read TGTGCCAGCAGCTCTGACAGGGGCTATGGCTACACCTTC. The encoded protein is CASSSDRGYGYTF.

This clone has just one count. The chain combines TRBV19 with TRBJ2-5; TRBD2 might be the D (6 bases). With 9 bases removed from V and 5 bases from J, the gap between germline ends came to 16 bases. Germline loops: CDR1 LNHDA, CDR2 SQIVND (reference sequence). The CDR3 contains 13 residues. CDR3 loop: CASTTVEGETQYF. The CDR3 DNA follows: TGTGCCAGCACTACGGTGGAGGGGGAGACCCAGTACTTC.

In its sample, this clone was seen once. The chain carries TRBV27 and TRBJ1-1; 7 bases line up with TRBD1. Germline CDR1 MNHEY, CDR2 SMNVEV (reference sequence). V trimming: 3 bases; J trimming: 3 bases; junction bases outside the gene matches: 7. The CDR3 sequence is 15 residues long. The CDR3 here is CASSFSGRGYTEAFF. CDR3 DNA: TGTGCCAGCAGTTTTTCCGGCAGGGGGTACACTGAAGCTTTCTTT.

The chain couples TRBV19 to TRBJ2-2; maybe TRBD2 (7 bases). The CDR3 spans 14 residues. Germline V gene lookup returns CDR1 LNHDA and CDR2 SQIVND (reference sequence). V was trimmed by 7 bases and J by 4 bases, leaving 13 bases between them. The CDR3 sequence: CASIGGARTGELFF. CDR3 in DNA: TGTGCCAGTATTGGGGGGGCGCGCACCGGGGAGCTGTTTTTT.

The chain links TRBV28 to TRBJ2-1, with D maybe TRBD2 (5 bases). The germline gives CDR1 MDHEN, CDR2 SYDVKM. The germline V and J ends were trimmed by 6 bases and 8 bases, with 17 bases remaining between them. The CDR3 is made up of 14 amino acids. CDR3 residues: CASSPGDGVDEQFF. DNA for the CDR3: TGTGCCAGCAGCCCTGGAGACGGGGTCGATGAGCAGTTCTTC. Supplemented by reference TRBV28 and TRBJ2-1, the full variable domain reads DVKVTQSSRYLVKRTGEKVFLECVQDMDHENMFWYRQDPGLGLRLIYFSYDVKMKEKGDIPEGYSVSREKKERFSLILESASTNQTSMYLCASSPGDGVDEQFFGPGTRLTVL.

This chain joins TRBV2 and TRBJ2-7; 7 nucleotides agree with TRBD2. The CDR3 is 15 residues long. Germline CDR1 reads SNHLY; CDR2 reads FYNNEI. Trimming at V came to 6 bases and at J to 0 bases, leaving 8 bases not matched to a gene. DNA of the CDR3: TGTGCCAGCAGGCTGGGGGGGTACAACTCCTACGAGCAGTACTTC. Its translation: CASRLGGYNSYEQYF.

The chain's CDR3 is CASTPHRGAFF. The DNA of the CDR3 is TGCGCCAGCACTCCACACAGGGGAGCTTTCTTT. The J gene is TRBJ1-1, the V gene TRBV10-1; 7 bases map to TRBD1. This CDR3 has 11 residues. CDR1 is WNHNN, CDR2 SYGVQD, per germline (reference sequence). V lost 7 bases, J lost 10 bases, and 6 bases stayed unmatched.

This CDR3 reads CASSLAGVSYNEQFF. CDR3 DNA sequence: TGTGCCAGCAGCCTAGCGGGAGTATCCTACAATGAGCAGTTCTTC. The chain has TRBV6-6 and TRBJ2-1, with 10 bases that match TRBD2. Trimming took 6 bases from V and 1 from J; bases not matched to a gene: 3. Germline CDR1 MNHNY, CDR2 SVGAGI (reference sequence). The CDR3 covers 15 residues.

This clone appeared a few times. The genes are TRBV7-8 and TRBJ2-1, with 10 bases lining up with TRBD2. The germline CDR1 and CDR2 sequences are SGHVS and FQNEAQ. J lost 7 bases, V lost 2 bases, and 8 bases had no gene match. The CDR3 is 16 residues long. The CDR3 loop is CASSLFGAGGLNEQFF. For the CDR3, the DNA is TGTGCCAGCAGCTTATTCGGAGCGGGAGGGCTAAATGAGCAGTTCTTC.

V usage is TRBV20-1 and J usage is TRBJ1-2; D not certain. The CDR3 runs to 11 residues. V lost 0 bases and J lost 11, with 10 bases in between. The V gene's germline CDR1 is DFQATT and CDR2 SNEGSKA (reference sequence). Here the CDR3 DNA reads TGCAGTGCTAGAGATCCCCGGAGGTACACCTTC. It is translated as CSARDPRRYTF.

The J gene is TRBJ1-1, the V gene TRBV29-1; D gene unclear. CDR1 SQVTM and CDR2 ANQGSEA come from the germline V gene. The CDR3 spans 13 residues. V was cut by 7 bases and J by 1 base, with 13 bases left in between. As DNA, the CDR3 is TGCAGCGGAGAAACGCTTTCGAACACTGAAGCTTTCTTT. Encoded protein: CSGETLSNTEAFF.

This clone was recorded a few times. V usage is TRBV6-5 and J usage is TRBJ2-5; D possibly corresponds to TRBD2 (6 bases). V lost 5 bases, J lost 7 bases, and 20 bases lay in between. Germline V gene sequence: CDR1 MNHEY, CDR2 SVGAGI. This CDR3 has 15 amino acids. CDR3 in amino acids: CASSIIGSGVGTQYF. CDR3 in DNA: TGTGCCAGCAGTATAATCGGTTCGGGAGTTGGGACCCAGTACTTC.

The V and J genes are TRBV7-9 and TRBJ2-1, with 8 bases that match TRBD1. Unmatched junction bases numbered 5, after V lost 2 bases and J lost 5 bases. Looked up from germline, CDR1 is SEHNR and CDR2 is FQNEAQ (reference sequence). CDR3 size: 15 residues. The CDR3 here is CASSLPGQGHNEQFF. CDR3 nucleotides: TGTGCCAGCAGCTTACCCGGACAGGGCCACAATGAGCAGTTCTTC.

The V call is TRBV19, the J call TRBJ2-6, with a tentative D call TRBD1 (6 bases). The CDR3 is 14 amino acids. Germline V gives CDR1 LNHDA, CDR2 SQIVND (reference sequence). Trimming removed 6 bases from V and 4 bases from J, with 10 bases in between. This CDR3 is CASSSGAGANVLTF. DNA for the CDR3: TGTGCCAGTAGCTCAGGGGCCGGGGCCAACGTCCTGACTTTC. The variable domain in full, completed from reference TRBV19 and TRBJ2-6, reads DGGITQSPKYLFRKEGQNVTLSCEQNLNHDAMYWYRQDPGQGLRLIYYSQIVNDFQKGDIAEGYSVSREKKESFPLTVTSAQKNPTAFYLCASSSGAGANVLTFGAGSRLTVL.

There are a few counts of this clone. The genes are TRBV10-3 and TRBJ1-1; possible D gene TRBD1, 6 bases. V lost 11 bases to trimming and J lost 0 bases, with 13 bases between them. Germline V gene lookup returns CDR1 ENHRY and CDR2 SYGVKD. The CDR3 consists of 13 residues. The CDR3 DNA is TGTGCCTCAAACAGGGAGATGAACACTGAAGCTTTCTTT. Protein: CASNREMNTEAFF.

V is TRBV28 and J is TRBJ2-7; unclear D gene. V was pared by 5 bases and J by 4 bases, with 3 bases between. Germline CDR1 reads MDHEN; CDR2 reads SYDVKM. The CDR3 has 10 amino acids. CDR3 bases: TGTGCCAGCAGTCTGTACGAGCAGTACTTC. As protein: CASSLYEQYF. Full variable domain (remainder filled in from reference TRBV28 and TRBJ2-7): DVKVTQSSRYLVKRTGEKVFLECVQDMDHENMFWYRQDPGLGLRLIYFSYDVKMKEKGDIPEGYSVSREKKERFSLILESASTNQTSMYLCASSLYEQYFGPGTRLTVT.

In regard to this clone: Other DNA sequences from this sample encode an identical CDR3 as well. V and J are TRBV27 and TRBJ2-7; 7 bases line up with TRBD1. This CDR3 has 13 amino acids. Germline CDR1 MNHEY, CDR2 SMNVEV (reference sequence). With V trimmed by 4 bases and J by 2 bases, 2 bases remained unmatched. DNA of the CDR3: TGTGCCAGCAGTTCAAGGGGGCCCTACGAGCAGTACTTC. It is translated as CASSSRGPYEQYF.

The rearrangement joins TRBV29-1 to TRBJ2-3, with TRBD2 matching 9 bases. The germline gives CDR1 SQVTM, CDR2 ANQGSEA. The junction had 6 bases not matched to a gene; V was cut back by 6 bases and J by 2 bases. The CDR3 is made up of 14 amino acids. The CDR3 sequence: CSVEGLALTDTQYF. CDR3 nucleotides: TGCAGCGTGGAGGGACTAGCCCTCACAGATACGCAGTATTTT.

This clone has only a few counts. V is TRBV7-2 and J is TRBJ2-7; 7 positions agree with TRBD2. Trimming cost V 5 bases and J 0 bases; bases outside gene matches: 7. CDR3 length: 15 amino acids. In germline, CDR1 is SGHTA, CDR2 FQGNSA. The CDR3 reads CASSTERGSSYEQYF. CDR3 bases: TGTGCCAGCAGCACTGAGCGGGGAAGCTCCTACGAGCAGTACTTC.

The sample holds a few counts of this clone. The chain has TRBV5-1 and TRBJ2-7; tentative D call: TRBD2 (5 bases). The CDR3 has 15 amino acids. The V gene lost 4 bases and the J gene lost 1 base, with 15 bases spanning the gap. In germline, CDR1 is SGHRS, CDR2 YFSETQ. The CDR3 nucleotides read TGCGCCAGCAGCATTCTAGCTTCTGATTCCTACGAGCAGTACTTC. Protein sequence: CASSILASDSYEQYF.

This chain joins TRBV4-1 and TRBJ2-5; 7 bases line up with TRBD1. The CDR3 is made up of 14 amino acids. Trimming cost V 4 bases and J 1 base; bases outside gene matches: 3. The germline V gene has CDR1 MGHRA and CDR2 YSYEKL. DNA of the CDR3: TGCGCCAGCAGCCGACGGGACAGCCAAGAGACCCAGTACTTC. It yields the protein CASSRRDSQETQYF.

The rearrangement uses TRBV29-1 and TRBJ2-1; 12 bases are a match to TRBD1. The V gene end was trimmed by 7 bases and the J gene end by 4 bases; junction bases not matched to a gene: 8. CDR1 is SQVTM and CDR2 is ANQGSEA in the germline V gene. This CDR3 has 15 residues. The CDR3 spells CSDRGTGGQYNEQFF. The CDR3 region has the DNA TGCAGCGACAGAGGGACAGGGGGCCAGTACAATGAGCAGTTCTTC.

The chain couples TRBV14 to TRBJ2-3, with D perhaps TRBD2 (5 bases). The CDR3 has 14 amino acids. Germline V CDR1 and CDR2: SGHDN, FVKESK. Trimming left V 4 bases short and J 9 bases short, with 17 bases between. The CDR3 is CASSLQAAAPTQYF. The CDR3 nucleotides are TGTGCCAGCAGCCTACAAGCAGCGGCCCCCACGCAGTATTTT.

The V call is TRBV6-6, the J call TRBJ2-1; 12 bases agree with TRBD2. Trimming took 6 bases from V and 4 from J; bases not matched to a gene: 4. The CDR3 length is 15 residues. Germline V gene data show CDR1 as MNHNY and CDR2 as SVGAGI (reference sequence). The chain's CDR3 is CASSSSGGVYNEQFF. The CDR3 DNA sequence: TGTGCCAGCAGCTCTAGCGGGGGGGTTTACAATGAGCAGTTCTTC.

The CDR3 DNA is TGTGCCACCAACAGAGGGCCCTCCTACGAGCAGTACTTC. This codes for CATNRGPSYEQYF. The chain links TRBV6-1 to TRBJ2-7, with a possible D match to TRBD2 (5 bases). This CDR3 region has 13 residues. The germline gives CDR1 MNHNS, CDR2 SASEGT. The V end was cut by 10 bases, the J end by 0 bases, with 13 bases between.

The chain links TRBV4-1 to TRBJ1-3, with 7 bases identical to TRBD1. The germline CDR1 and CDR2 sequences are MGHRA and YSYEKL. The CDR3 is made up of 17 amino acids. The ends lost 0 bases at V and 4 bases at J; junction bases unmatched: 9. CDR3 coding DNA: TGCGCCAGCAGCCAAGATCTAAGGGGGCCGGGGGGAAACACCATATATTTT. Residues: CASSQDLRGPGGNTIYF.

This clone has just a few counts. The chain combines TRBV6-6 with TRBJ1-4; the D is unclear. The ends were cut back, 4 bases at V and 8 bases at J, with 8 bases in the middle. The CDR3 is made up of 12 amino acids. CDR1 and CDR2 from the germline V gene are MNHNY and SVGAGI (reference sequence). CDR3 DNA: TGTGCCAGCAGTTCGGTAGTAGAAAAACTGTTTTTT. Residues: CASSSVVEKLFF.